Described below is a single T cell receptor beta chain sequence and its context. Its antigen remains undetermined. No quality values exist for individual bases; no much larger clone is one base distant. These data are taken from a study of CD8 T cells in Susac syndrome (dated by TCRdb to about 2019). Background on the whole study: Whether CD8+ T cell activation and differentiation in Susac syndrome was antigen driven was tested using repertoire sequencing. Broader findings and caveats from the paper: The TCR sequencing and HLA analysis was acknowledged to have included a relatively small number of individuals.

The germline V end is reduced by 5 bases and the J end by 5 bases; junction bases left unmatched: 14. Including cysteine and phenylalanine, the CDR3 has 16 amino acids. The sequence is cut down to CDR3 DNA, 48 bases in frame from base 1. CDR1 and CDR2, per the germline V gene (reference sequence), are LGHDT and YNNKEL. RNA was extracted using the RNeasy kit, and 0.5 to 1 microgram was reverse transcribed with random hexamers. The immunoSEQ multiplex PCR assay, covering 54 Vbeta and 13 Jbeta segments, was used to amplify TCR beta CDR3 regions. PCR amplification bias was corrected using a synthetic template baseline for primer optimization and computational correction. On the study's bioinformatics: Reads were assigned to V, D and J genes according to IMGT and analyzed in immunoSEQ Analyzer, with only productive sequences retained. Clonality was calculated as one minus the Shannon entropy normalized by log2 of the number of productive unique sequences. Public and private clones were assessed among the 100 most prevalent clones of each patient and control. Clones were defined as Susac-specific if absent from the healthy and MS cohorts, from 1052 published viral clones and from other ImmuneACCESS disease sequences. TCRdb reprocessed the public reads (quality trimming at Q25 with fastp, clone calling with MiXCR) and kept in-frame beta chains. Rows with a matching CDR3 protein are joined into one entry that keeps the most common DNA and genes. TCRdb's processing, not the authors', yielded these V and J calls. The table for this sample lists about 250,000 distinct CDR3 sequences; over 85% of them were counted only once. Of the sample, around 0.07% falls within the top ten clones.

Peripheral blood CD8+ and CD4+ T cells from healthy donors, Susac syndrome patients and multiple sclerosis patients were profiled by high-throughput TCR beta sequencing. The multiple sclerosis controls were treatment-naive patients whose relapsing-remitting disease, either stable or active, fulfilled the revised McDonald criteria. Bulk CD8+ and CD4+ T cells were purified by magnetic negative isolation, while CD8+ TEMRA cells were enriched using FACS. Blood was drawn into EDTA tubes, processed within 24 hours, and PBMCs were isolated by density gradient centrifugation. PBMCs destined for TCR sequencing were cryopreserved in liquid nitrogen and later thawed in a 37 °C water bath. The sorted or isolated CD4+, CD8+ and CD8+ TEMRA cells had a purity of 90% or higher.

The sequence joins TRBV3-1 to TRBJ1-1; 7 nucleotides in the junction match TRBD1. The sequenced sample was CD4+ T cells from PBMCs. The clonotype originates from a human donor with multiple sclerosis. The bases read TGTGCCAGCAGCAAAGGGGGCCCGGGGGCTTTTACTGAAGCTTTCTTT. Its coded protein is CASSKGGPGAFTEAFF.